This is a list of T cell receptor beta chains from one sample in a study of Graves' ophthalmopathy and Graves' hyperthyroidism. TCRdb re-analysed the multiplex PCR reads in MiXCR, keeping a single row per CDR3 protein. Among over a million distinct CDR3 sequences listed, less than 45% were seen once. Sequencing input: peripheral blood or thyroid tissue (not recorded which). These receptors were obtained from an adult man with Graves' hyperthyroidism. The conserved cysteine and the conserved F or W are not part of the CDR3 here. Each record gives: clone size, V gene, CDR3 protein. Not all rows give a size; the values are once, few, many and, for expanded clones, a class.

clone size: many; V gene: TRBV29-1; CDR3 protein: SVDTHRGGVTGELF
clone size: -; V gene: TRBV7-2; CDR3 protein: ASRQRTATNEKLF
clone size: -; V gene: TRBV19; CDR3 protein: ASSIGAGETQY
clone size: many; V gene: TRBV10-3; CDR3 protein: AISESFGRGNEKLF
clone size: many; V gene: TRBV7-9; CDR3 protein: ASSLSAGEEKLF
clone size: many; V gene: TRBV2; CDR3 protein: ASHSGWTGTYEQY
clone size: few; V gene: TRBV27; CDR3 protein: ASSSLASGANVLT
clone size: few; V gene: TRBV20-1; CDR3 protein: SASQNYEQY
clone size: many; V gene: TRBV11-2; CDR3 protein: ASGFRDRVPGNTIY
clone size: -; V gene: TRBV10-3; CDR3 protein: AIGTGLQETQY
clone size: -; V gene: TRBV2; CDR3 protein: ASSRPSGGSSYEQY
clone size: -; V gene: TRBV10-3; CDR3 protein: ASSYSTFNTGELF
clone size: many; V gene: TRBV20-1; CDR3 protein: SAPLSGETQY
clone size: -; V gene: TRBV10-3; CDR3 protein: AISELGRGERTEAF